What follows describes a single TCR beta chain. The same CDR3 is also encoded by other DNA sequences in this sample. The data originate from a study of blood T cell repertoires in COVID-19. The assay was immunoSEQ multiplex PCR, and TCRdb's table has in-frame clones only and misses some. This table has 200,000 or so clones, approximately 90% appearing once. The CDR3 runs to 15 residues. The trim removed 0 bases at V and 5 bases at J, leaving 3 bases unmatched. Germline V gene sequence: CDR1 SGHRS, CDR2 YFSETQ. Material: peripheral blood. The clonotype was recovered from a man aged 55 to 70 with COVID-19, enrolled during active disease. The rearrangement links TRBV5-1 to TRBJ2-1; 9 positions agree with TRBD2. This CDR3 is CASSLALAGNNEQFF. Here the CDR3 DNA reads TGCGCCAGCAGCTTGGCGCTAGCGGGAAACAATGAGCAGTTCTTC.